Following are 29 T cell receptor beta chains from one sample sequenced in a study of blood T cell repertoires in COVID-19. Clones were read by immunoSEQ multiplex PCR, and TCRdb kept only the in-frame ones, dropping some. The sample has around 150,000 clones; about 83% are singletons. The sample taken for sequencing was peripheral blood. The receptors here all came from a woman between 40 and 50 years old with acute or convalescent COVID-19.

This rearrangement joins TRBV30 to TRBJ2-1, with D tentatively TRBD1 (5 bases). V lost 7 bases and J lost 6, with 13 bases in between. The CDR3 extends over 12 amino acids. The germline V gene encodes CDR1 GTSNPN and CDR2 SVGIG (reference sequence). CDR3 sequence (DNA): TGTGCCTCCAACAGGCCCGGCAATGAGCAGTTCTTC. This gives the protein CASNRPGNEQFF. The full variable domain, its missing parts supplied by reference TRBV30 and TRBJ2-1, is SQTIHQWPATLVQPVGSPLSLECTVEGTSNPNLYWYRQAAGRGLQLLFYSVGIGQISSEVPQNLSASRPQDRQFILSSKKLLLSDSGFYLCASNRPGNEQFFGPGTRLTVL.

This clone was detected only once. CDR3 amino acids: CASSPVGGRTEAFF. In nucleotides, the CDR3 is TGTGCCAGCAGTCCAGTGGGGGGGCGGACTGAAGCTTTCTTT. The chain combines TRBV6-5 with TRBJ1-1, with TRBD1 as a possible D gene (6 bases). Deletions cut 5 bases from V and 5 bases from J, with 15 bases between. From germline, CDR1 is MNHEY and CDR2 SVGAGI. This CDR3 comprises 14 residues.

As DNA, the CDR3 is TGTGCCAGCAGTTCCCTCATCCAGGGCGCAACTAATGAAAAACTGTTTTTT. Translating it yields CASSSLIQGATNEKLFF. The J gene is TRBJ1-4, the V gene TRBV28; the D gene is possibly TRBD1 (5 bases). Trimming left V 4 bases short and J 0 bases short, with 15 bases between. The CDR3 length is 17 residues. CDR1 and CDR2 from the germline V gene are MDHEN and SYDVKM.

J is TRBJ1-2 and V is TRBV7-9; TRBD1 matches at 8 bases. Trimming at V came to 4 bases and at J to 3 bases, leaving 4 bases not matched to a gene. CDR3 length equals 14 residues. Germline-derived CDR1 and CDR2 are SEHNR and FQNEAQ (reference sequence). The CDR3, as DNA: TGTGCCAGCAGCTCGGACAGGGTTTACTATGGCTACACCTTC. This codes for CASSSDRVYYGYTF.

The V call is TRBV6-4, the J call TRBJ2-7, with 10 bases fitting TRBD2. The CDR3 is made up of 15 amino acids. Germline CDR1 and CDR2: MRHNA and SNTAGT. Losses at the gene ends were 5 bases for V and 2 bases for J; bases not matched to a gene: 6. Here the CDR3 DNA reads TGTGCCAGCAGTCAACTAGCGGGGCCACCCTACGAGCAGTACTTC. Encoded protein: CASSQLAGPPYEQYF.

The rearrangement joins TRBV7-2 to TRBJ1-4, with a weak D call TRBD1 (5 bases). This CDR3 is 15 amino acids long. CDR1 and CDR2 (germline): SGHTA, FQGNSA. V was cut by 5 bases and J by 0 bases, with 10 bases left in between. CDR3 protein: CASSGRGTTNEKLFF. The CDR3 DNA is TGTGCCAGCAGCGGGAGGGGCACAACTAATGAAAAACTGTTTTTT.

This rearrangement joins TRBV3-1 (or the pseudogene TRBV3-2) to TRBJ2-1; D is possibly TRBD1 (5 bases). V was pared by 6 bases and J by 0 bases, with 12 bases between. The CDR3 contains 15 residues. CDR1 and CDR2 from the germline V gene are LGHDT and YNNKEL (reference sequence). The CDR3 spells CASRPKTASYNEQFF. CDR3 DNA: TGTGCCAGCAGACCCAAGACAGCCTCCTACAATGAGCAGTTCTTC.

This clone was seen a handful of times. The chain has TRBV18 and TRBJ1-1; 9 bases are a match to TRBD1. V lost 1 base and J lost 3; bases outside the gene matches: 3. Germline V gene lookup returns CDR1 KGHSH and CDR2 LQKENI. The CDR3 covers 15 residues. As DNA, the CDR3 is TGTGCCAGCTCACCACAACGGACAGGGGACACTGAAGCTTTCTTT. It specifies CASSPQRTGDTEAFF.

This sequence joins TRBV4-2 and TRBJ1-2; tentatively, D is TRBD1 (5 bases). In germline, CDR1 is LGHNA, CDR2 YNFKEQ. Trimming stripped 2 bases from V and 0 bases from J, with 13 bases between. There are 16 residues in the CDR3. CDR3 DNA sequence: TGTGCCAGCAGCCAACCAAGACAGATAGCTAACTATGGCTACACCTTC. Its translation: CASSQPRQIANYGYTF.

V usage is TRBV5-1 and J usage is TRBJ1-3, with TRBD1 matching 8 bases. The CDR3 has 14 amino acids. V gave up 4 bases and J gave up 2 bases; unmatched junction bases: 2. The germline CDR1 and CDR2 sequences are SGHRS and YFSETQ. CDR3 residues: CASSPGQAGNTIYF. CDR3 DNA sequence: TGCGCCAGCAGCCCGGGACAGGCTGGAAACACCATATATTTT.

V and J are TRBV7-2 and TRBJ1-4; no firm D call. V lost 3 bases and J 0 bases, leaving 5 bases between the germline ends. The CDR3 is 14 amino acids. Looked up from germline, CDR1 is SGHTA and CDR2 is FQGNSA. CDR3 sequence: CASSFETTNEKLFF. In DNA form, the CDR3 reads TGTGCCAGCAGCTTTGAGACAACTAATGAAAAACTGTTTTTT. Looking up the rest from reference TRBV7-2 and TRBJ1-4 gives the full variable domain: GAGVSQSPSNKVTEKGKDVELRCDPISGHTALYWYRQSLGQGLEFLIYFQGNSAPDKSGLPSDRFSAERTGGSVSTLTIQRTQQEDSAVYLCASSFETTNEKLFFGSGTQLSVL.

The chain uses TRBV5-6 and TRBJ1-6; tentative D call: TRBD1 (6 bases). The CDR3 is 14 amino acids. Deletions cut 3 bases from V and 10 bases from J, with 14 bases between. Germline lookup yields CDR1 SGHDT and CDR2 YYEEEE. The CDR3 DNA reads TGTGCCAGCAGCTCACAGGGATTAAAATCACCCCTCCACTTT. Its protein is CASSSQGLKSPLHF.

This chain connects TRBV5-1 to TRBJ2-7; 7 bases agree with TRBD1. Germline-derived CDR1 and CDR2 are SGHRS and YFSETQ. The CDR3 spans 15 residues. The V segment lost 0 bases and the J segment 3 bases; nucleotides outside the gene matches: 6. CDR3 in DNA: TGCGCCAGCAGCTTGGGTAGGACAGGTTTCTACGAGCAGTACTTC. This codes for CASSLGRTGFYEQYF.

This sequence joins TRBV18 and TRBJ2-1; TRBD1 aligns across 9 bases. The CDR3 has 14 amino acids. V was pared by 3 bases and J by 9 bases, with 6 bases of the junction left unmatched. CDR1 KGHSH and CDR2 LQKENI come from the germline V gene. For the CDR3, the DNA is TGTGCCAGCTCACCCGGGACAGGGCGGGGTGAGCAGTTCTTC. Amino acids: CASSPGTGRGEQFF.

This clone was found a few times. This chain links TRBV20-1 with TRBJ1-2; D gene ambiguous. V dropped 1 base and J dropped 7 bases, with 7 bases sitting between them. Looked up from germline, CDR1 is DFQATT and CDR2 is SNEGSKA (reference sequence). The CDR3 extends over 11 amino acids. The CDR3 region is CSARAPFGYTF. The CDR3 DNA reads as TGCAGTGCTAGAGCCCCGTTTGGCTACACCTTC.

This clone was seen more than once but under ten times. The chain is built from TRBV5-4 and TRBJ1-6; D possibly corresponds to TRBD1 (6 bases). The germline CDR1 and CDR2 sequences are SGHNT and YYREEE (reference sequence). The CDR3 is 14 residues long. Trimming left V 4 bases short and J 5 bases short, with 10 bases between. The DNA for the CDR3 is TGTGCCAGCAGCACCACAGGGAATAATTCACCCCTCCACTTT. Its translation: CASSTTGNNSPLHF.

The rearrangement links TRBV30 to TRBJ1-6; 7 bases agree with TRBD1. Germline CDR1 GTSNPN, CDR2 SVGIG (reference sequence). The trim removed 3 bases at V and 13 bases at J, leaving 9 bases unmatched. The CDR3 extends over 13 amino acids. The CDR3 DNA sequence: TGTGCCTGGAGCCGGGAGGGGGCAACCCCCCTCCACTTT. Its translation is CAWSREGATPLHF.

The chain combines TRBV7-9 with TRBJ2-3, with D possibly being TRBD1 (6 bases). The length of the CDR3 is 14 residues. V lost 3 bases and J lost 4, with 11 bases in between. Germline V gene data show CDR1 as SEHNR and CDR2 as FQNEAQ (reference sequence). CDR3 loop: CASSFPGAPDTQYF. CDR3 DNA: TGTGCCAGCAGCTTTCCAGGGGCCCCAGATACGCAGTATTTT.

The chain links TRBV5-8 to TRBJ2-1; TRBD1 matches at 8 bases. This CDR3 region has 14 residues. The germline gives CDR1 SGHTS, CDR2 YDEGEE. J lost 1 base, V lost 4 bases, and 1 base had no gene match. The CDR3 is CASSRTGSYNEQFF. The CDR3 nucleotides read TGTGCCAGCAGCCGGACAGGGTCCTACAATGAGCAGTTCTTC. Variable domain in full (rest from reference TRBV5-8 and TRBJ2-1): EAGVTQSPTHLIKTRGQQATLRCSPISGHTSVYWYQQALGLGLQFLLWYDEGEERNRGNFPPRFSGRQFPNYSSELNVNALELEDSALYLCASSRTGSYNEQFFGPGTRLTVL.

The V and J genes are TRBV4-1 and TRBJ1-1, with TRBD1 identical over 7 bases. The CDR3 is 15 residues long. The germline V gene encodes CDR1 MGHRA and CDR2 YSYEKL. After removal of 1 base from V and 5 bases from J, the junction contained 7 bases not matched to a gene. The CDR3: CASSQAVGGRTEAFF. In DNA, the CDR3 is TGCGCCAGCAGCCAAGCTGTAGGGGGCCGGACTGAAGCTTTCTTT.

The chain recombines TRBV5-1 with TRBJ1-3, with 8 nucleotides matching TRBD1. Looked up from germline, CDR1 is SGHRS and CDR2 is YFSETQ. After removal of 9 bases from V and 3 bases from J, the junction contained 14 bases not matched to a gene. This CDR3 contains 16 residues. The CDR3 protein is CATRPSATGDGNTIYF. The CDR3 DNA is TGCGCCACCAGGCCCTCCGCGACAGGGGATGGAAACACCATATATTTT.

J is TRBJ1-1 and V is TRBV19, with D unclear. Germline CDR1 is LNHDA and CDR2 is SQIVND (reference sequence). The CDR3 runs 16 residues. Trimming pared 7 bases from V and 4 bases from J, leaving 22 bases between. For the CDR3, the DNA is TGTGCCAGTACCCCGAGCCCGAGATTGGGGAGCACTGAAGCTTTCTTT. Protein: CASTPSPRLGSTEAFF.

The chain joins TRBV9 to TRBJ2-3; 9 bases match TRBD2. With V trimmed by 0 bases and J by 3 bases, 5 bases remained unmatched. Germline CDR1 is SGDLS and CDR2 is YYNGEE. The CDR3 consists of 16 residues. In DNA, the CDR3 is TGTGCCAGCAGCGTAGGTTGGACTAGCGCGACAGATACGCAGTATTTT. Protein product: CASSVGWTSATDTQYF. The variable domain in full, with the rest retrieved from reference TRBV9 and TRBJ2-3, is DSGVTQTPKHLITATGQRVTLRCSPRSGDLSVYWYQQSLDQGLQFLIQYYNGEERAKGNILERFSAQQFPDLHSELNLSSLELGDSALYFCASSVGWTSATDTQYFGPGTRLTVL.

The chain has TRBV5-4 and TRBJ2-5, with 7 bases that match TRBD1. V shed 6 bases and J 2 bases; nucleotides not matched to a gene: 7. CDR3 size: 14 residues. The V gene's germline CDR1 is SGHNT and CDR2 YYREEE (reference sequence). The CDR3 sequence is CASTLGTEQETQYF. The DNA of the CDR3 is TGTGCCAGCACTTTAGGGACAGAGCAAGAGACCCAGTACTTC. Supplemented by reference TRBV5-4 and TRBJ2-5, the full variable domain reads ETGVTQSPTHLIKTRGQQVTLRCSSQSGHNTVSWYQQALGQGPQFIFQYYREEENGRGNFPPRFSGLQFPNYSSELNVNALELDDSALYLCASTLGTEQETQYFGPGTRLLVL.

The chain has TRBV3-1 (or the pseudogene TRBV3-2) and TRBJ2-7; TRBD2 is a possible D gene (5 bases). Germline CDR1 reads LGHDT; CDR2 reads YNNKEL (reference sequence). The CDR3 spans 19 residues. Deletions cut 2 bases from V and 0 bases from J, with 23 bases between. The CDR3 nucleotides read TGTGCCAGCAGCCAAAGTCGGAGAGGCTTAGCGTTTAGCTCCTACGAGCAGTACTTC. It encodes CASSQSRRGLAFSSYEQYF.

In its sample, this clone was seen a few times. The chain carries TRBV5-1 and TRBJ2-7; possible D gene TRBD1, 5 bases. V lost 6 bases and J lost 4, with 11 bases in between. The germline CDR1 and CDR2 sequences are SGHRS and YFSETQ. The CDR3 covers 12 residues. CDR3 nucleotide sequence: TGCGCCAGCAAAGGGGAAACTTACGAGCAGTACTTC. Translation: CASKGETYEQYF.

In DNA, the CDR3 is TGTGCCATCAGTTTGGGGGGGGACTACGAGCAGTACTTC. Translated: CAISLGGDYEQYF. The genes are TRBV10-3 and TRBJ2-7; 7 positions agree with TRBD2. The CDR3 totals 13 residues. With 5 bases clipped from V and 3 bases from J, the junction kept 4 bases outside the gene matches. Germline V gene data show CDR1 as ENHRY and CDR2 as SYGVKD.

Only a few counts were recorded for this clone. The chain uses TRBV11-3 and TRBJ2-1; 7 bases agree with TRBD1. This CDR3 contains 17 residues. V lost 5 bases, J lost 0 bases, and 10 bases stayed unmatched. The germline V gene encodes CDR1 SGHNT and CDR2 YENEEA. The CDR3 nucleotides read TGTGCCAGCAGCGCCAGGACAGGATTAAGCTCCTACAATGAGCAGTTCTTC. The encoded protein is CASSARTGLSSYNEQFF. Full variable domain (rest looked up from reference TRBV11-3 and TRBJ2-1): EAGVVQSPRYKIIEKKQPVAFWCNPISGHNTLYWYLQNLGQGPELLIRYENEEAVDDSQLPKDRFSAERLKGVDSTLKIQPAELGDSAVYLCASSARTGLSSYNEQFFGPGTRLTVL.

The rearrangement uses TRBV3-1 (or the pseudogene TRBV3-2) and TRBJ2-7, with 9 bases lining up with TRBD2. Germline V gene sequence: CDR1 LGHDT, CDR2 YNNKEL (reference sequence). V shed 2 bases and J 5 bases; nucleotides not matched to a gene: 7. The CDR3 is made up of 15 amino acids. The CDR3 reads CASSQYLAGTDEQYF. The CDR3 DNA reads as TGTGCCAGCAGCCAATATCTAGCGGGGACTGACGAGCAGTACTTC.